What follows are 29 T cell receptor beta chains derived from one specimen sequenced in a study of blood T cell repertoires in COVID-19. Measured with immunoSEQ multiplex PCR; TCRdb has only the in-frame clones, and not every one. The table shows 300,000 to 400,000 clones, with 88% occurring only once. Sequencing input: PBMCs or T cells enriched from blood (not recorded which). The receptors shown here come from a man aged 30-40 years who had recovered from COVID-19.

The chain uses TRBV6-5 and TRBJ1-5; TRBD1 is a possible D gene (6 bases). Trimming cost V 7 bases and J 0 bases, with 13 bases left between them. The CDR3 has 15 amino acids. From germline, CDR1 is MNHEY and CDR2 SVGAGI. The CDR3 nucleotides read TGTGCCAGCATCCAAGGGGGGGTTAGCAATCAGCCCCAGCATTTT. This gives the protein CASIQGGVSNQPQHF.

J is TRBJ2-7 and V is TRBV6-2 or TRBV6-3, with 10 bases lining up with TRBD2. Germline-derived CDR1 and CDR2 are MNHEY and SVGEGT. The CDR3 covers 14 residues. After removal of 6 bases from V and 3 bases from J, the junction contained 5 bases not matched to a gene. Here the CDR3 reads CASSLSGGLYEQYF. In nucleotides, the CDR3 is TGTGCCAGCAGCCTTAGCGGGGGGCTCTACGAGCAGTACTTC.

The CDR3 DNA follows: TGTGCCAGCAACACAGGGGCGTGGGGCTACACCTTC. Translation gives CASNTGAWGYTF. The chain has TRBV6-6 and TRBJ1-2; 7 nucleotides match TRBD1. The J segment lost 8 bases and the V segment lost 7 bases, leaving 7 bases of the junction unmatched. This CDR3 comprises 12 residues. Germline CDR1 MNHNY, CDR2 SVGAGI (reference sequence).

The rearrangement uses TRBV19 and TRBJ2-2; 8 bases align to TRBD1. This CDR3 is built from 19 residues. Trimming took 1 base from V and 5 from J; bases not matched to a gene: 15. Per the germline V gene, CDR1 is LNHDA and CDR2 is SQIVND (reference sequence). The CDR3 reads CASSIVYRRWTGQTGELFF. As DNA, the CDR3 is TGTGCCAGTAGTATAGTTTACCGAAGATGGACAGGGCAGACCGGGGAGCTGTTTTTT. Full variable domain (missing parts from reference TRBV19 and TRBJ2-2): DGGITQSPKYLFRKEGQNVTLSCEQNLNHDAMYWYRQDPGQGLRLIYYSQIVNDFQKGDIAEGYSVSREKKESFPLTVTSAQKNPTAFYLCASSIVYRRWTGQTGELFFGEGSRLTVL.

This rearrangement joins TRBV18 to TRBJ2-4, with 8 bases identical to TRBD1. Per the germline V gene, CDR1 is KGHSH and CDR2 is LQKENI. V dropped 3 bases and J dropped 3; count of bases not matched to a gene: 7. The CDR3 runs to 16 residues. The CDR3: CASSPRTGSIKNIQYF. The CDR3 DNA is TGTGCCAGCTCACCGCGGACAGGGAGTATCAAAAACATTCAGTACTTC.

This clone was counted a single time. J is TRBJ2-4 and V is TRBV4-1; the D gene is possibly TRBD1 (6 bases). V was pared by 2 bases and J by 5 bases, with 13 bases between. The CDR3 totals 15 residues. Per the germline V gene, CDR1 is MGHRA and CDR2 is YSYEKL. Here the CDR3 reads CASSQSTGHQNIQYF. The CDR3 region has the DNA TGCGCCAGCAGCCAATCGACAGGACACCAAAACATTCAGTACTTC.

The chain recombines TRBV5-1 with TRBJ2-6, with TRBD1 identical over 8 bases. With V trimmed by 3 bases and J by 1 base, 3 bases remained unmatched. This CDR3 is built from 16 residues. The V gene's germline CDR1 is SGHRS and CDR2 YFSETQ. Here the CDR3 reads CASSSRQGSGANVLTF. DNA for the CDR3: TGCGCCAGCAGCTCACGACAGGGGTCTGGGGCCAACGTCCTGACTTTC.

CDR3 region: CASSLTSGSYNEQFF. The CDR3 coding sequence is TGTGCCAGCAGTCTCACTAGCGGCTCCTACAATGAGCAGTTCTTC. The J gene is TRBJ2-1, the V gene TRBV28; 8 bases map to TRBD2. The CDR3 runs to 15 residues. The germline gives CDR1 MDHEN, CDR2 SYDVKM. The V and J ends lost 5 bases and 0 bases, in that order; junction bases with no gene match: 3.

The chain carries TRBV12-5 and TRBJ2-7, with 14 bases aligning to TRBD2. CDR3 size: 22 residues. Germline assignment: CDR1 LGHNT and CDR2 FRNRAP. V lost 9 bases and J lost 3; bases outside the gene matches: 28. CDR3 sequence reads: CASRRMGVPGTSGGGGLYEQYF. The DNA for the CDR3 is TGTGCTAGCCGGAGAATGGGGGTCCCCGGGACTAGCGGGGGTGGGGGCCTCTACGAGCAGTACTTC.

This clone came up a few times. This sequence joins TRBV7-6 and TRBJ2-6; D unresolved. This CDR3 contains 19 residues. Deletions cut 1 base from V and 0 bases from J, with 16 bases between. The V gene's germline CDR1 is SGHVS and CDR2 FNYEAQ. The CDR3 nucleotides read TGTGCCAGCAGCTTAGAGATCCAGGCTCCTTTCTCTGGGGCCAACGTCCTGACTTTC. Translated, it gives CASSLEIQAPFSGANVLTF. Based on the CDR3 plus reference TRBV7-6 and TRBJ2-6, the full variable domain is GAGVSQSPRYKVTKRGQDVALRCDPISGHVSLYWYRQALGQGPEFLTYFNYEAQQDKSGLPNDRFSAERPEGSISTLTIQRTEQRDSAMYRCASSLEIQAPFSGANVLTFGAGSRLTVL.

Of note for this clone: Other DNA sequences in the same sample also yield this CDR3. This chain joins TRBV18 and TRBJ1-1; TRBD1 matches at 7 bases. Germline assignment: CDR1 KGHSH and CDR2 LQKENI. J lost 1 base, V lost 3 bases, and 2 bases had no gene match. This CDR3 is built from 14 residues. Here the CDR3 DNA reads TGTGCCAGCTCACCGGGGACAGCGAACACTGAAGCTTTCTTT. Translating it yields CASSPGTANTEAFF.

J is TRBJ1-5 and V is TRBV18; TRBD1 matches 9 bases. Germline V gives CDR1 KGHSH, CDR2 LQKENI. This CDR3 region has 15 residues. V trimming: 3 bases; J trimming: 6 bases; junction bases outside the gene matches: 6. The CDR3 is CASSPGQGLAQPQHF. CDR3 nucleotide sequence: TGTGCCAGCTCACCGGGACAGGGACTCGCTCAGCCCCAGCATTTT.

This clone was detected once. V is TRBV5-1 and J is TRBJ1-1; D possibly corresponds to TRBD1 (6 bases). Germline V lookup: CDR1 SGHRS, CDR2 YFSETQ. The CDR3 loop spans 15 amino acids. The V gene lost 0 bases and the J gene lost 4 bases, with 13 bases spanning the gap. CDR3 sequence: CASSLDYRGGTEAFF. The CDR3 bases are TGCGCCAGCAGCTTGGATTACAGAGGGGGCACTGAAGCTTTCTTT.

The chain combines TRBV5-4 with TRBJ2-5, with 7 bases that match TRBD1. CDR3 length: 12 residues. V shed 4 bases, J shed 5 bases, and the junction held 2 bases outside the gene matches. Looked up from germline, CDR1 is SGHNT and CDR2 is YYREEE (reference sequence). CDR3 sequence reads: CASSADRETQYF. In DNA, the CDR3 is TGTGCCAGCAGCGCGGACAGGGAGACCCAGTACTTC.

The table lists this clone with a few counts. V and J are TRBV5-1 and TRBJ1-2, with TRBD1 identical over 7 bases. Germline lookup yields CDR1 SGHRS and CDR2 YFSETQ. The CDR3 sequence is 13 residues long. V lost 4 bases to trimming and J lost 5 bases; unmatched junction nucleotides: 5. The CDR3 DNA reads as TGCGCCAGCAGCGGAAGACAGGGATATGGCTACACCTTC. Its protein is CASSGRQGYGYTF.

The rearrangement links TRBV5-6 to TRBJ1-2; 9 bases match TRBD1. The ends lost 0 bases at V and 8 bases at J; junction bases unmatched: 11. In germline, CDR1 is SGHDT, CDR2 YYEEEE. This CDR3 is built from 16 residues. CDR3 sequence reads: CASSLGSTGGSDGYTF. Written as DNA, the CDR3 is TGTGCCAGCAGCTTGGGTTCCACAGGGGGCAGTGACGGCTACACCTTC.

The chain couples TRBV6-1 to TRBJ2-3; a possible D gene is TRBD1 (6 bases). Germline-derived CDR1 and CDR2 are MNHNS and SASEGT. The V end lost 2 bases, the J end lost 4 bases, and 13 bases lay between the germline ends. The CDR3 runs 15 residues. The CDR3 loop is CASSETGLGPDTQYF. The CDR3 nucleotides are TGTGCCAGCAGTGAAACAGGGTTGGGGCCAGATACGCAGTATTTT.

The rearrangement joins TRBV6-5 to TRBJ2-1, with 10 bases matching TRBD2. V lost 8 bases and J lost 6; bases outside the gene matches: 4. CDR3 size: 13 residues. CDR1 MNHEY and CDR2 SVGAGI come from the germline V gene. This chain's CDR3 is CASERGGFNEQFF. The CDR3, as DNA: TGTGCCAGCGAGCGGGGGGGCTTCAATGAGCAGTTCTTC.

The rearrangement uses TRBV28 and TRBJ2-7; 12 bases fit TRBD2. The CDR3 has 13 amino acids. CDR1 and CDR2 from the germline V gene are MDHEN and SYDVKM. V dropped 6 bases and J dropped 6; count of bases not matched to a gene: 3. The CDR3 DNA is TGTGCCAGCAGACCTAGCGGGGGGGCCGAGCAGTACTTC. This codes for CASRPSGGAEQYF.

This chain connects TRBV3-1 (or the pseudogene TRBV3-2) to TRBJ2-2; TRBD2 matches 14 bases. The CDR3 has 16 amino acids. V lost 6 bases, J lost 4 bases, and 4 bases stayed unmatched. Germline CDR1 reads LGHDT; CDR2 reads YNNKEL (reference sequence). CDR3 region: CASRTSGGAGTGELFF. Here the CDR3 DNA reads TGTGCCAGCAGGACTAGCGGGGGGGCAGGCACCGGGGAGCTGTTTTTT.

The rearrangement joins TRBV18 to TRBJ2-3; no reliable D call. The CDR3 has 16 amino acids. CDR1 KGHSH and CDR2 LQKENI come from the germline V gene. Trimming removed 3 bases from V and 2 bases from J, with 15 bases in between. The CDR3 loop reads CASSPRPTVYTDTQYF. The CDR3 DNA reads TGTGCCAGCTCACCCAGGCCAACCGTTTACACAGATACGCAGTATTTT.

This chain joins TRBV11-2 and TRBJ1-1; no clear D. This CDR3 is 13 amino acids long. V was trimmed by 1 base and J by 11 bases, leaving 14 bases between them. In germline, CDR1 is SGHAT, CDR2 FQNNGV. CDR3 amino acids: CASSLGRGYAAFF. In DNA form, the CDR3 reads TGTGCCAGCAGCTTAGGTCGGGGTTATGCGGCTTTCTTT.

The chain couples TRBV6-5 to TRBJ2-2; 8 positions match TRBD2. Per germline, CDR1 MNHEY and CDR2 SVGAGI. This CDR3 region has 15 residues. Trimming at V came to 3 bases and at J to 6 bases, leaving 6 bases not matched to a gene. CDR3 in DNA: TGTGCCAGCAGTTATCGTAGCGGGGATTCCGGGGAGCTGTTTTTT. Translating gives CASSYRSGDSGELFF.

This chain links TRBV28 with TRBJ1-4, with unresolved D. V lost 4 bases and J lost 8, with 14 bases in between. CDR1 and CDR2 (germline): MDHEN, SYDVKM. CDR3 size: 14 residues. CDR3 in amino acids: CASSSPTAREKLFF. The DNA for the CDR3 is TGTGCCAGCAGTTCTCCGACGGCGAGGGAAAAACTGTTTTTT. Full variable domain (missing parts from reference TRBV28 and TRBJ1-4): DVKVTQSSRYLVKRTGEKVFLECVQDMDHENMFWYRQDPGLGLRLIYFSYDVKMKEKGDIPEGYSVSREKKERFSLILESASTNQTSMYLCASSSPTAREKLFFGSGTQLSVL.

Concerning this clone: Other DNA sequences in this sample translate to the same CDR3. The V call is TRBV5-4, the J call TRBJ1-3; D unclear. The V gene's germline CDR1 is SGHNT and CDR2 YYREEE (reference sequence). CDR3 size: 14 residues. Trimming left V 2 bases short and J 2 bases short, with 8 bases between. The CDR3 region is CASSFGGAGNTIYF. The CDR3 DNA is TGTGCCAGCAGCTTCGGCGGTGCTGGAAACACCATATATTTT.

The chain carries TRBV7-9 and TRBJ1-4, with a weak D call TRBD1 (5 bases). The CDR3 is 16 amino acids. The germline V and J ends were trimmed by 0 bases and 8 bases, with 16 bases remaining between them. Germline CDR1 SEHNR, CDR2 FQNEAQ (reference sequence). Written as DNA, the CDR3 is TGTGCCAGCAGCTTAGCCGCAACGATGGGGGGGGAAAAACTGTTTTTT. This codes for CASSLAATMGGEKLFF.

The chain links TRBV19 to TRBJ1-1, with D maybe TRBD1 (5 bases). Trimming left V 4 bases short and J 2 bases short, with 11 bases between. The germline V gene encodes CDR1 LNHDA and CDR2 SQIVND (reference sequence). CDR3 size: 14 residues. In DNA, the CDR3 is TGTGCCAGTAGTAACCCCAGGGCTAACACTGAAGCTTTCTTT. Translation: CASSNPRANTEAFF.

V usage is TRBV19 and J usage is TRBJ1-5; the D gene is possibly TRBD1 (5 bases). Trimming stripped 9 bases from V and 0 bases from J, with 12 bases between. CDR3 size: 14 residues. Per germline, CDR1 LNHDA and CDR2 SQIVND (reference sequence). This CDR3 is CASWGGTSNQPQHF. The CDR3 DNA reads TGTGCCAGCTGGGGCGGGACTAGCAATCAGCCCCAGCATTTT.

The gene calls are TRBV3-1 (or the pseudogene TRBV3-2) and TRBJ1-1, with TRBD1 matching over 7 bases. CDR3 length equals 14 residues. Germline CDR1 is LGHDT and CDR2 is YNNKEL (reference sequence). Trimming took 2 bases from V and 7 from J; bases not matched to a gene: 7. CDR3 loop: CASSQTGAASEAFF. Here the CDR3 DNA reads TGTGCCAGCAGCCAAACAGGGGCGGCCAGTGAAGCTTTCTTT.